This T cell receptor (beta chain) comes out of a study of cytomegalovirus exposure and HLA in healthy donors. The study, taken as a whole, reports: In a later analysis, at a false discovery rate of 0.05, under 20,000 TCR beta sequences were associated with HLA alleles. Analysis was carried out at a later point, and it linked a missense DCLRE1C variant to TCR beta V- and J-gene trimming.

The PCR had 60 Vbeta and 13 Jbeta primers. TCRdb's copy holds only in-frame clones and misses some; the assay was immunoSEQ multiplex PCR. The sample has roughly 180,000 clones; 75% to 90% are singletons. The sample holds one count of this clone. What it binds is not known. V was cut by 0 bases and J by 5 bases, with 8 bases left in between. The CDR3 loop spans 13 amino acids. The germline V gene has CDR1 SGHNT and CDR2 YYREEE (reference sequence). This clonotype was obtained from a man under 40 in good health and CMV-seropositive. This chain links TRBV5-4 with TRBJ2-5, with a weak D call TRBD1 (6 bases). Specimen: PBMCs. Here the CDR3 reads CASSLGGRETQYF. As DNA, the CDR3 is TGTGCCAGCAGCTTGGGGGGGCGGGAGACCCAGTACTTC.